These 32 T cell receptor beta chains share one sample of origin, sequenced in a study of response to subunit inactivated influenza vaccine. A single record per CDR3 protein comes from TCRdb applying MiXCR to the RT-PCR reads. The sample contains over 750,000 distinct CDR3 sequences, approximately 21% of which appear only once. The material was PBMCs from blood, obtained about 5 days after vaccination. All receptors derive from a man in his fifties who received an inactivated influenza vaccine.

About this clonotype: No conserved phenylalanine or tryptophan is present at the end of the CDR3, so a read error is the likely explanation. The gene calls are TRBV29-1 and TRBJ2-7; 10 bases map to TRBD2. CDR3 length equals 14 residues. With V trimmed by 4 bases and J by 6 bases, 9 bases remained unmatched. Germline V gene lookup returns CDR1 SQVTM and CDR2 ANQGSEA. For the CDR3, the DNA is TGCAGCGTTGCCCCTAGCGGGGGTATCCGCGAGCAGTACCTC. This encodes CSVAPSGGIREQYL.

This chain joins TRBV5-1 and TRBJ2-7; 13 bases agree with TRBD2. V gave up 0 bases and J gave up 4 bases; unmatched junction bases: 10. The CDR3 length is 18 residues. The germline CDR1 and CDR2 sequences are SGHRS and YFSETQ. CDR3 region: CASSLASGLAGASYEQYF. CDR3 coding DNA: TGCGCCAGCAGCTTGGCAAGCGGACTAGCGGGAGCCTCTTACGAGCAGTACTTC.

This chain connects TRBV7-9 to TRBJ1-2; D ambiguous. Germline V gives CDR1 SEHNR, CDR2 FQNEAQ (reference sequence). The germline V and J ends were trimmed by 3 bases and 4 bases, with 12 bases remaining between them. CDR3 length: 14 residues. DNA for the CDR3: TGTGCCAGCAGCTTCGGGAGCGCGGTCTATGGCTACACCTTC. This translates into CASSFGSAVYGYTF.

Here the CDR3 reads CASSLRGGGQTQYF. In DNA, the CDR3 is TGTGCCAGCAGTTTAAGAGGTGGGGGACAGACCCAGTACTTC. This rearrangement joins TRBV12-3 or TRBV12-4 to TRBJ2-5; D tentatively fits TRBD1 or TRBD2 (5 bases each). This CDR3 contains 14 residues. The V and J ends lost 2 bases and 6 bases respectively, with 13 bases between them.

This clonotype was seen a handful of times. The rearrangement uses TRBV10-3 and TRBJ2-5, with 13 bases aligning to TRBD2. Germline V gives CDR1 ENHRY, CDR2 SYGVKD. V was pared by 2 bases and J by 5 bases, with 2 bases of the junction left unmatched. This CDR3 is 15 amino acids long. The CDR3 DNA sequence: TGTGCCATCAGTGAGGGACTAGCGGGAGCTGAGACCCAGTACTTC. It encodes CAISEGLAGAETQYF.

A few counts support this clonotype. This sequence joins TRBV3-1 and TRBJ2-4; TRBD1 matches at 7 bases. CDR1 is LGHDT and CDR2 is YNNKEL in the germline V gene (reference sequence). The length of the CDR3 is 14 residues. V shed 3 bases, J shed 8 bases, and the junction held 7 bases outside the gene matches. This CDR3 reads CASSQGRQGYIQYF. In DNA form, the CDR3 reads TGTGCCAGCAGCCAGGGACGACAGGGCTACATTCAGTACTTC.

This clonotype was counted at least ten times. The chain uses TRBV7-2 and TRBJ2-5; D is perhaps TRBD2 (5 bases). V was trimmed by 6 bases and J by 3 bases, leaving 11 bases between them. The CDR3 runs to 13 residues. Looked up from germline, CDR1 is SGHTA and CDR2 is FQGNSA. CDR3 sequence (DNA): TGTGCCAGCAGGTCCGGGGAAGAAGAGACCCAGTACTTC. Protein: CASRSGEEETQYF.

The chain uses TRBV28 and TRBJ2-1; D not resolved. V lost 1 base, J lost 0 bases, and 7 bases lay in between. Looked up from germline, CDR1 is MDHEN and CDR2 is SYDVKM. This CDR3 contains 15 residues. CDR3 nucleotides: TGTGCCAGCAGTTTATACCAGGACTCCTACAATGAGCAGTTCTTC. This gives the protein CASSLYQDSYNEQFF.

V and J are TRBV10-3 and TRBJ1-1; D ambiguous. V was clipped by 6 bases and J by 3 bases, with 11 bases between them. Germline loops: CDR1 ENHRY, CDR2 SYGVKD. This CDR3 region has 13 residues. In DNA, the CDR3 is TGTGCCATCAGCGCAGAAGGCCACACTGAAGCTTTCTTT. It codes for CAISAEGHTEAFF.

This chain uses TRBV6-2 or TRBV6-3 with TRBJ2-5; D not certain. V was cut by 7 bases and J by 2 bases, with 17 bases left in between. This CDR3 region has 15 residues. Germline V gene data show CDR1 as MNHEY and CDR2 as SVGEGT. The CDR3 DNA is TGTGCCAGCACCCTTACGCGAGTGTCGCAAGAGACCCAGTACTTC. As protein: CASTLTRVSQETQYF.

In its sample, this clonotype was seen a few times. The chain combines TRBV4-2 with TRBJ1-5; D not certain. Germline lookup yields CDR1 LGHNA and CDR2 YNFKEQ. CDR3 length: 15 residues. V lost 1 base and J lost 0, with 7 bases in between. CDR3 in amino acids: CASSQVHPSNQPQHF. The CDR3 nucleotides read TGTGCCAGCAGCCAAGTTCACCCTAGCAATCAGCCCCAGCATTTT.

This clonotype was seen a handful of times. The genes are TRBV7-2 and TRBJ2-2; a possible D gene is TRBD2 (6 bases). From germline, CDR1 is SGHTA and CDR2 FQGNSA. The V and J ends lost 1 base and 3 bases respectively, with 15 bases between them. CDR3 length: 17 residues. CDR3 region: CASSLVSGTAYTGELFF. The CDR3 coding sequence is TGTGCCAGCAGCTTAGTCTCTGGGACTGCTTACACCGGGGAGCTGTTTTTT.

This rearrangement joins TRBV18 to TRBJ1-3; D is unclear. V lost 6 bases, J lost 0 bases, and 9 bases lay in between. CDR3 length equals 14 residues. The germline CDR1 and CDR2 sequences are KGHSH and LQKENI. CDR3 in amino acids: CASSRADSGNTIYF. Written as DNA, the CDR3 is TGTGCCAGCTCCCGGGCAGACTCTGGAAACACCATATATTTT.

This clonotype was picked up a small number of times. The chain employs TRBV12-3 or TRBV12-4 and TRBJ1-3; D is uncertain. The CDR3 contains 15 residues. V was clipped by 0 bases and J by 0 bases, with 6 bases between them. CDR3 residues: CASSLAHFSGNTIYF. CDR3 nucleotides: TGTGCCAGCAGTTTAGCCCACTTCTCTGGAAACACCATATATTTT.

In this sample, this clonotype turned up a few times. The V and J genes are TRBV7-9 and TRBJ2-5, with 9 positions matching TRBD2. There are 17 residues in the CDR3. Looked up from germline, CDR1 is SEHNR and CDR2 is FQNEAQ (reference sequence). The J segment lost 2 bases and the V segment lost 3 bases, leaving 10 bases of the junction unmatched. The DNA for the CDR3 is TGTGCCAGCAGCTTTTCCGCACGCGCGGGAGGGCAAGAGACCCAGTACTTC. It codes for CASSFSARAGGQETQYF.

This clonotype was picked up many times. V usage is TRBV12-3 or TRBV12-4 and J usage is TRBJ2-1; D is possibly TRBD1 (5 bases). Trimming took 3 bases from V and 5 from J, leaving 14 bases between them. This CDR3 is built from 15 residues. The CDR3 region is CASSFRQSLHNEQFF. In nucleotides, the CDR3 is TGTGCCAGCAGTTTTAGACAGTCCCTGCACAATGAGCAGTTCTTC.

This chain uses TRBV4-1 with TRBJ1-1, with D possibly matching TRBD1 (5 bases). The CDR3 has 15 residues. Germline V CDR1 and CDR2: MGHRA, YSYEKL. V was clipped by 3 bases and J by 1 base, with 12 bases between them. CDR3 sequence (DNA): TGCGCCAGCAGCCACGGACACAGTCAGAACACTGAAGCTTTCTTT. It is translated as CASSHGHSQNTEAFF.

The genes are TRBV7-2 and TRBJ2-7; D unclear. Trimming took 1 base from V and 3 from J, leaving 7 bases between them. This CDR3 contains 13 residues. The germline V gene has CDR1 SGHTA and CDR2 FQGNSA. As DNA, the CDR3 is TGTGCCAGCAGCTTAGAACATGGCTACGAGCAGTACTTC. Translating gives CASSLEHGYEQYF.

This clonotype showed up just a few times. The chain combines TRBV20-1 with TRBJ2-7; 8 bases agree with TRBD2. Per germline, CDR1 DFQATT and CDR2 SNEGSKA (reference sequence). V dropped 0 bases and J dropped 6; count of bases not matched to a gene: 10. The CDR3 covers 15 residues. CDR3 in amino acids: CSARDHRTSISEQYF. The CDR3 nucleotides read TGCAGTGCTAGAGATCACCGGACTAGCATTAGCGAGCAGTACTTC.

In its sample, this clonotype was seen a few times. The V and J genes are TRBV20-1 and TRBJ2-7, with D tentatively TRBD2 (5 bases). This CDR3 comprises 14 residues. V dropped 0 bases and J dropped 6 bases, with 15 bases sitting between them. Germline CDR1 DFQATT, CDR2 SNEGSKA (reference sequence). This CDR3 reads CSARDPRAGGEQYF. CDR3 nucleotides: TGCAGTGCTAGAGATCCGAGGGCCGGAGGCGAGCAGTACTTC.

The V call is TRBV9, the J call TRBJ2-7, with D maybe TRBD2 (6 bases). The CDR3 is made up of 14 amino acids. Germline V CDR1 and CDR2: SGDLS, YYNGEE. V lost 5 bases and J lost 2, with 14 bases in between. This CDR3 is CASSMGGTTYEQYF. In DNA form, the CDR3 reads TGTGCCAGCAGTATGGGGGGAACCACCTACGAGCAGTACTTC.

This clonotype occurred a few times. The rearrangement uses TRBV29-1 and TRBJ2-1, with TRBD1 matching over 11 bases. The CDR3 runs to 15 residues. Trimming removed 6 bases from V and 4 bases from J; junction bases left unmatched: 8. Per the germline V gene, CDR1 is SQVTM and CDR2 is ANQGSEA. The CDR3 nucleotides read TGCAGCGTAGGGTTCGGGACAGGGGGATACAATGAGCAGTTCTTC. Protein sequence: CSVGFGTGGYNEQFF.

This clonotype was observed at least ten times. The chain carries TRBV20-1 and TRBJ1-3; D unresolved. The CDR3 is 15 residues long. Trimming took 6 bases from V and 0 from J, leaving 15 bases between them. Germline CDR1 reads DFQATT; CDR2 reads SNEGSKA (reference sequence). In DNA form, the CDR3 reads TGCAGTGCGCCCTTGGGAAGCGCCTCTGGAAACACCATATATTTT. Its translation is CSAPLGSASGNTIYF.

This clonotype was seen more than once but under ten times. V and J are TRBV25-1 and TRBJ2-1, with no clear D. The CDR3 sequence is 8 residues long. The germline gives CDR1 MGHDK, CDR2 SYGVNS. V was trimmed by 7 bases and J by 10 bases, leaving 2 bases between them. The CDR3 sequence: CASKEQFF. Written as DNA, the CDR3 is TGTGCCAGCAAGGAGCAGTTCTTC.

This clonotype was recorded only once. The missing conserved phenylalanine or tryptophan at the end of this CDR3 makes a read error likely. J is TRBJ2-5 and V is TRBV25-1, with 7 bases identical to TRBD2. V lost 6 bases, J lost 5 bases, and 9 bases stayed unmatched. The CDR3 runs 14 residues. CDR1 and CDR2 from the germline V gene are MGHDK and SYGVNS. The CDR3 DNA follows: TGTGCCAGCAGGGGAGGGCCCGGCTGGGAGACCCAGTACTAC. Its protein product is CASRGGPGWETQYY.

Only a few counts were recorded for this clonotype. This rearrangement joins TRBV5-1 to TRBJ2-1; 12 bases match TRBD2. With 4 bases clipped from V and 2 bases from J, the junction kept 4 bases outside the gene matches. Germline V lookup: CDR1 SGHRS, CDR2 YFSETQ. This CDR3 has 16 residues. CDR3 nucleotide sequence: TGCGCCAGCAGCCTGACTAGCGGGGGACCCTACAATGAGCAGTTCTTC. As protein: CASSLTSGGPYNEQFF.

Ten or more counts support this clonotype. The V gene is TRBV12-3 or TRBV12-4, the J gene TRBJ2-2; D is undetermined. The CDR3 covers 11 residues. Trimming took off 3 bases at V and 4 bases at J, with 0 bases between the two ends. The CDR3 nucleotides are TGTGCCAGCAGTTTCACCGGGGAGCTGTTTTTT. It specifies CASSFTGELFF.

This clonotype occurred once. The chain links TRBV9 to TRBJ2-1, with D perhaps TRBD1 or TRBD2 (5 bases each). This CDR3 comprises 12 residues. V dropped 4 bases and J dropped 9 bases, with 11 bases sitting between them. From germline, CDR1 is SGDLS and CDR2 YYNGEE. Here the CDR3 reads CASSPGGIEQFF. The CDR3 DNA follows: TGTGCCAGCAGCCCTGGGGGAATTGAGCAGTTCTTC.

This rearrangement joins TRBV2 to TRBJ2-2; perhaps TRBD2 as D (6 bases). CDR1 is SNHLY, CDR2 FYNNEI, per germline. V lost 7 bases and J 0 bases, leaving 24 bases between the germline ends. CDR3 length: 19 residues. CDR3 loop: CASTRGRVGGTANTGELFF. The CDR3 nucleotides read TGTGCCAGCACTCGGGGTAGGGTAGGCGGGACGGCGAACACCGGGGAGCTGTTTTTT.

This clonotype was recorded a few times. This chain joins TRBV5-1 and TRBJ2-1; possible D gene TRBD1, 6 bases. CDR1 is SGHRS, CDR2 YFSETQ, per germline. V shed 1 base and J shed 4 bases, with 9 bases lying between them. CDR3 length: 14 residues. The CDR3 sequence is CASSLWDTYNEQFF. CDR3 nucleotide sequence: TGCGCCAGCAGCTTGTGGGACACATACAATGAGCAGTTCTTC.

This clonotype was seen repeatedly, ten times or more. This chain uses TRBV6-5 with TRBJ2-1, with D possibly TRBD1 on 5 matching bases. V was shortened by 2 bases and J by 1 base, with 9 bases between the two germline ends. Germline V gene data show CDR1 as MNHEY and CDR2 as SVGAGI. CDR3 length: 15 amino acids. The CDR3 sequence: CASSYGRVSYNEQFF. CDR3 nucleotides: TGTGCCAGCAGTTACGGCAGGGTTTCCTACAATGAGCAGTTCTTC.

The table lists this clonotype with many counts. The CDR3 DNA is TGCGCCAGCAGCCCGAGGGACAAAACCTTCTACGAGCAGTACTTC. Its translation: CASSPRDKTFYEQYF. The chain links TRBV5-1 to TRBJ2-7; D may be TRBD1 (6 bases). Germline V gene lookup returns CDR1 SGHRS and CDR2 YFSETQ. This CDR3 region has 15 residues. The V gene lost 4 bases and the J gene lost 3 bases, with 17 bases spanning the gap. Full variable domain (outside the CDR3, taken from reference TRBV5-1 and TRBJ2-7): KAGVTQTPRYLIKTRGQQVTLSCSPISGHRSVSWYQQTPGQGLQFLFEYFSETQRNKGNFPGRFSGRQFSNSRSEMNVSTLELGDSALYLCASSPRDKTFYEQYFGPGTRLTVT.